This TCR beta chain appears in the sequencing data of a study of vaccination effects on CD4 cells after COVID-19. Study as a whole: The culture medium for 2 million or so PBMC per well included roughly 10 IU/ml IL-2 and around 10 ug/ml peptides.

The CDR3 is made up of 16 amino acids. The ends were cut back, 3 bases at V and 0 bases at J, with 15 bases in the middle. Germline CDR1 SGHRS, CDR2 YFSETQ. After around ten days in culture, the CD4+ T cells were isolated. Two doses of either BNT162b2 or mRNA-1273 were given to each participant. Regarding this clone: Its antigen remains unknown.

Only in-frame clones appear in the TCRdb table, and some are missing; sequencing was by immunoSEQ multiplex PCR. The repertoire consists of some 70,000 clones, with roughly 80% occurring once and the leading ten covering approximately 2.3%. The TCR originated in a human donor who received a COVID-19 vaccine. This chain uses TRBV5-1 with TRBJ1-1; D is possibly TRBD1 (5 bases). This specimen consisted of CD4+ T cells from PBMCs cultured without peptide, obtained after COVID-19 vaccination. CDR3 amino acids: CASSSWKSGMNTEAFF. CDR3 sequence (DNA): TGCGCCAGCAGCTCTTGGAAATCAGGGATGAACACTGAAGCTTTCTTT.